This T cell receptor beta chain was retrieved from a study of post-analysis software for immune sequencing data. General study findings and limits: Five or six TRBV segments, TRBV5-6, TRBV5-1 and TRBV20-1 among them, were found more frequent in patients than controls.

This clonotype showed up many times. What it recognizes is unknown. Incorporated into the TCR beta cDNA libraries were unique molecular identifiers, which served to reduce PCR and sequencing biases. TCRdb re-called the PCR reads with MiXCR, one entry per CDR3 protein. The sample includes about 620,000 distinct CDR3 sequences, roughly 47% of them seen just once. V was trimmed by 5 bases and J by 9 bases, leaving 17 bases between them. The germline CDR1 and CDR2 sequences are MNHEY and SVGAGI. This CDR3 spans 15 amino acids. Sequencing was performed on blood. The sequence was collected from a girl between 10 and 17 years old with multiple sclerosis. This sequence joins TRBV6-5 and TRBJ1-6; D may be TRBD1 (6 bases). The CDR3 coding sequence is TGTGCCAGCAGTAACGGGGGCCGAGGTGGTTCACCCCTCCACTTT. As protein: CASSNGGRGGSPLHF.